This paragraph covers one TCR beta chain sequence. This entry is derived from a study of T cell changes during pregnancy in multiple sclerosis. Profiling relied on immunoSEQ multiplex PCR, and the TCRdb table lists in-frame clones only, not all of them. The sample lists tens of thousands of clones; under 95% were seen once. Germline V gives CDR1 MDHEN, CDR2 SYDVKM. V lost 6 bases to trimming and J lost 4 bases; unmatched junction nucleotides: 7. The CDR3 is made up of 14 amino acids. The sample consisted of peripheral blood, taken after pregnancy. The receptor was derived from a female donor in good health, enrolled as a control in a pregnancy study. This chain connects TRBV28 to TRBJ2-7, with 9 bases fitting TRBD1. This chain's CDR3 is CASRPTGQGYEQYF. The DNA for the CDR3 is TGTGCCAGCAGACCCACCGGACAGGGGTACGAGCAGTACTTC.